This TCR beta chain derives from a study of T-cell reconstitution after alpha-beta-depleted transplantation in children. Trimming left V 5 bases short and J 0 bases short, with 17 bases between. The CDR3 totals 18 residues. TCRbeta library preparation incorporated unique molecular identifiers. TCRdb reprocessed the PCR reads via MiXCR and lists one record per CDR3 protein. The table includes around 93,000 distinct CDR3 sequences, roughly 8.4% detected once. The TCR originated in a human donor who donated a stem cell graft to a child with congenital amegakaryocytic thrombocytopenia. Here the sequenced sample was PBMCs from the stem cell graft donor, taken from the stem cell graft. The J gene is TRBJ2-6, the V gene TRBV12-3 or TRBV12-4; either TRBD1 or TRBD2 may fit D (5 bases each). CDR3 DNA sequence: TGTGCCAGCAGTCCCTCTGGGGGACGGATCTCTGGGGCCAACGTCCTGACTTTC. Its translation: CASSPSGGRISGANVLTF.